This TCR beta chain derives from a study of blood T cells in healthy people across ages. Findings and limits, study-wide: Age showed a roughly linear inverse relationship with TCR beta diversity per million T cells. Using unsorted PBMCs precluded a conclusive naive versus antigen-experienced comparison. When set beside aged donors, long-lived donors presented more naive CD4+ cells and higher diversity.

This clonotype was seen at least ten times. Its antigen remains unknown. Next came a second PCR, run for about 6 to 11 cycles, which used a sample-barcoded 5' primer along with a J-beta primer mix. Each of the samples gave a minimum of 2.5 million paired-end reads that contained CDR3. One entry per CDR3 protein, called by TCRdb with MiXCR from the 5' RACE reads. This table has approximately 700,000 distinct CDR3 sequences, about a third appearing once. J lost 2 bases, V lost 6 bases, and 5 bases had no gene match. This CDR3 has 15 residues. Germline lookup yields CDR1 MNHEY and CDR2 SVGAGI. The receptor's source is a woman over 75 in good health. This chain links TRBV6-5 with TRBJ2-1; 9 nucleotides line up with TRBD2. Sequenced material: blood. CDR3 DNA: TGTGCCAGCAGCCAGGGACTAGCCCCCTACAATGAGCAGTTCTTC. Amino acid sequence: CASSQGLAPYNEQFF.